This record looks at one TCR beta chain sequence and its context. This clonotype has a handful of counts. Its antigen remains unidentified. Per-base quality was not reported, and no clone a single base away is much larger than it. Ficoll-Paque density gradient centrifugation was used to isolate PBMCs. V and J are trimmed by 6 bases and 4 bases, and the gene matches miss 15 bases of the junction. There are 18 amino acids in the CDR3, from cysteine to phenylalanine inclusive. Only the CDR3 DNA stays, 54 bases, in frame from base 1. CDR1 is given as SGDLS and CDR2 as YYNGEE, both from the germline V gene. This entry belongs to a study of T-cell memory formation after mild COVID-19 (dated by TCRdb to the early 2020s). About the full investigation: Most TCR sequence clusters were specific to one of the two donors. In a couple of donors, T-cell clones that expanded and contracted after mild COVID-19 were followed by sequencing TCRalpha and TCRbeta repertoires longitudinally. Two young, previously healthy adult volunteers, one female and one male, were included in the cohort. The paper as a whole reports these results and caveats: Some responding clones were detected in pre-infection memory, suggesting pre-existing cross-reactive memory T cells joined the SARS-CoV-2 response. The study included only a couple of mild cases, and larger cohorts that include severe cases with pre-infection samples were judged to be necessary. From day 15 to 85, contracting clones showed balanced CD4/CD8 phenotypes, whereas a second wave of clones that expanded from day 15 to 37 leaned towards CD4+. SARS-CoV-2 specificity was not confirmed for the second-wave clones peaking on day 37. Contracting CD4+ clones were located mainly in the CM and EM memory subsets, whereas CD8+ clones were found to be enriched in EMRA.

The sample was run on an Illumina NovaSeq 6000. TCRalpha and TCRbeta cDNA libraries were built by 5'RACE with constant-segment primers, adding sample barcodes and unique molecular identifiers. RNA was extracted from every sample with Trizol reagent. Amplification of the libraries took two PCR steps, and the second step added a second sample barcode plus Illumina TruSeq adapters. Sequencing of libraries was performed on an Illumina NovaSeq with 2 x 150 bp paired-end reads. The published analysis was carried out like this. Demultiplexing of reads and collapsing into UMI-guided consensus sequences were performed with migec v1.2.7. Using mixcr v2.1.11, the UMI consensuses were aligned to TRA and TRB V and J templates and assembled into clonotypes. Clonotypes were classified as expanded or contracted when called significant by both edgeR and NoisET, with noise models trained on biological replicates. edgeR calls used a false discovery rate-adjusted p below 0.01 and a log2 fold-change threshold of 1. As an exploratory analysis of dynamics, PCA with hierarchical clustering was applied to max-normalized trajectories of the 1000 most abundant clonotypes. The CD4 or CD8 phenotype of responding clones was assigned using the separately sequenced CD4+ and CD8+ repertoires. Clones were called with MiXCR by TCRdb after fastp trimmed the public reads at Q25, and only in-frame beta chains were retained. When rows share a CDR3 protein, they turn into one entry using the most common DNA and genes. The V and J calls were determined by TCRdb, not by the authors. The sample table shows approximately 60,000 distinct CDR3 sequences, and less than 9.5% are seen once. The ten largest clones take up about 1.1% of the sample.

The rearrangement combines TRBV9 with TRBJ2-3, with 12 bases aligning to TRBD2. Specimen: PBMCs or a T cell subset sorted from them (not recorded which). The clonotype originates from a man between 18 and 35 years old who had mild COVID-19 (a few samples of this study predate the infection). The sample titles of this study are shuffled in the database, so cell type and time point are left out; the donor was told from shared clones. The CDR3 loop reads CASNRGELAGGTADTQYF. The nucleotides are TGTGCCAGCAACCGAGGGGAACTAGCGGGGGGCACAGCAGATACGCAGTATTTT.